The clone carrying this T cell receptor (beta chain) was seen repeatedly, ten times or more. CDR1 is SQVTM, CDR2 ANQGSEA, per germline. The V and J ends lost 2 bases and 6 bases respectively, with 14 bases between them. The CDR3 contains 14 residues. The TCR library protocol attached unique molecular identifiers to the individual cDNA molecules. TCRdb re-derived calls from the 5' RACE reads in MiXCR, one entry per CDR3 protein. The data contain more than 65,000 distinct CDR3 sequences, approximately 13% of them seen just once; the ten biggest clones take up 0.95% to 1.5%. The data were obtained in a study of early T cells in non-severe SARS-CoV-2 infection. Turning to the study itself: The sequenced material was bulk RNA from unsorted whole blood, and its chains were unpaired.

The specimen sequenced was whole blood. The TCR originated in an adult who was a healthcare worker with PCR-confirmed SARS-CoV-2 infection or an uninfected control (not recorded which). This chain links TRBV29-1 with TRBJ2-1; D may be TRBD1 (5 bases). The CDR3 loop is CSVELTQGLNEQFF. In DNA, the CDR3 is TGCAGCGTTGAATTAACCCAGGGCCTCAATGAGCAGTTCTTC.